This T cell receptor (beta chain) is drawn from a study of blood T cell repertoires in COVID-19 (dated by TCRdb to the early 2020s). Turning to the overall study: Collaborator samples came from the United States, Italy and Spain and covered acute and convalescent phases of COVID-19. The prospective study material was composed of cDNA or gDNA derived from T cells, B-cell-depleted T cells, or PBMCs. The dataset comprised deeply sampled blood TCRbeta repertoires from subjects exposed to, actively infected with, or recovered from COVID-19. The repertoires were released in a freely available public database meant as a resource for research on the immune response to SARS-CoV-2. Samples were obtained from the ongoing ImmuneRACE study (first 160 participants) and from roughly 1,300 subjects provided by 6 global collaborators. Nearly every sample came with metadata listing a de-identified subject ID, COVID-19 status, age in years and sex. Where available, HLA class I and class II types were obtained from metadata supplied by the sample provider rather than from assay-based typing.

TCRbeta CDR3 regions were amplified from genomic DNA by means of the immunoSEQ Assay, a bias-controlled multiplex PCR. The original pipeline was this. Nucleated cell counts per sample were estimated from amplification of reference gene primers within the assay. To quantify the absolute abundance of each unique TCRbeta CDR3 rearrangement, sequence reads were collapsed and filtered. For each sample, productive Simpson clonality was calculated as the square root of Simpson's diversity index across productive rearrangements. What TCRdb holds here is the immuneACCESS table cut down to in-frame rearrangements. Part of the clones is not present; checked against another copy, under half of the missing clones reflect an unresolved V gene, and the others are unexplained. V, J and clone size are those of that table, while D and trimming were read from the DNA. The sample records roughly 100,000 clones, more than 85% of which are singletons. The ten largest account for roughly 5.6% of the sample.

V is trimmed back by 3 bases and J by 5 bases, and the junction contains 4 bases that no gene match accounts for. The germline V gene (reference sequence) yields GTSNPN for CDR1 and SVGIG for CDR2. The CDR3 runs 13 residues from the cysteine to the phenylalanine. The entry retains the CDR3 DNA only, 39 bases that are in frame from base 1. The collaborating institutions used their own protocols to collect whole blood in K2EDTA tubes. For TCRbeta analysis, collaborator samples were shipped as frozen whole blood, as isolated PBMCs, or as DNA extracted from either sample type. Results and caveats for the whole study, not just this receptor: How much clinical and demographic metadata was included differed by source and by participant, and the metadata was provided uncurated.

A note on this clone: Which antigen it targets is not known. No base qualities exist here, and no much larger clone lies one base off it.

This sequence originates from a human donor in a cohort sampled during active COVID-19. Sequenced sample: peripheral blood. This chain joins TRBV30 to TRBJ2-5, and TRBD1 aligns with 9 junction nucleotides. The nucleotide sequence reads as follows: TGTGCCTGGAGATCGGACAGGGGTGAGACCCAGTACTTC. This codes for CAWRSDRGETQYF.